This T cell receptor (beta chain) was recovered during a study of T cell responses to AZD1222 COVID-19 vaccine (dated by TCRdb to the early 2020s). General notes on the study: A total of over 230 trial participants underwent TCR sequencing, of whom nearly 210 received two doses of AZD1222 and some 25 received two doses of the MenACWY control vaccine. Enrollment into the trials was organized by age into subgroups of 18-55, 56-69 and 70-plus years, and those subgroups contained roughly 150, 30 and 60 TCR-sequenced participants, respectively.

From a lookup of the germline V gene (reference sequence), CDR1 and CDR2 are LGHDT and YNNKEL. V loses 3 bases of germline sequence and J loses 1 base, and the interval between the two ends is 15 bases. The cysteine opens and the phenylalanine closes a CDR3 of 16 amino acids. The CDR3 DNA has 48 bases and is translated from base 1. In light of the paper, this sample's time point label describes: about 28 days (+/-7) after the second vaccine dose. AZD1222 recipients given second doses at about 4 weeks or at about 12 weeks were pooled, since spike-specific TCR depth and breadth were not found to differ between the two schedules. The vaccinee samples were drawn from two UK trials, COV001 and COV002, one of which was a single-blind randomized controlled phase 2/3 trial testing AZD1222 (ChAdOx1 nCoV-19) in healthy adults. For TCRbeta chain sequencing, PBMC samples were collected from trial participants at day 0 and at day 28 after the second dose.

Results the study describes overall, beyond this receptor: After two AZD1222 doses, both the breadth and the depth of spike-specific TCRs were significantly higher than at day 0 and than in MenACWY recipients. Participants were mostly white British and included more females than males, and it was suggested by the authors that clonal diversity may have been underestimated. Vaccine-associated CD4 TCRs spanned the whole spike protein, with dominant responses in regions 160-218 and 743-854. In the small 56-69-year group, the increase in depth fell short of significance, most likely because of low power. Because no day 14 peak-response samples were available, repertoires were characterized only after the peak T cell response. Reportedly, close to half of the unique spike-specific TCRs recognized epitopes lying outside the regions that are mutated in the B.1.351 and B.1.1.7 variants. Conclusions about previously exposed vaccinees are limited, since just six AZD1222 recipients were seropositive for SARS-CoV-2 at baseline.

The CDR3 regions of human TCRbeta chains were analyzed by immunosequencing. Under the source paper's analysis protocol: TCRs in the repertoires were compared against a reference library of SARS-CoV-2-specific TCRs that had been generated with the MIRA antigen-specificity platform. Breadth meant the fraction of unique TCRs that were SARS-CoV-2-associated, whereas depth meant the fraction of total T cells that were SARS-CoV-2-associated. Each spike-specific TCR was assigned to its reactive spike region and to a CD4 or CD8 class using the MIRA data. Log10-transformed breadth and depth values were compared by one-way ANOVA with Sidak's multiple comparisons tests. TCRdb provides this immuneACCESS table in a form limited to in-frame rearrangements. Some clones are lacking; in checked studies, under half of them reflect an unresolved V gene, and why the rest are absent is not known. The V and J calls and clone size were taken over from that table, and D and trimming were inferred from the DNA. This sample gives more than 80,000 clones in total; under 95% of them show up just once. The top ten clonotypes cover about 30% of the sample.

With respect to this clone: Its antigen is unknown. No much larger clonotype is one base removed from it; base qualities were not supplied.

The source is an adult who received the AZD1222 COVID-19 vaccine. The source was peripheral blood, collected 28 days after the second AZD1222 dose. The chain is encoded by TRBV3-1 (or the pseudogene TRBV3-2) joined to TRBJ2-5, and the D gene may be TRBD1, 5 bases matching. Here is the DNA: TGTGCCAGCAGCCAGGAACAGGTGTTGGGCCAAGAGACCCAGTACTTC. The resulting protein is CASSQEQVLGQETQYF.